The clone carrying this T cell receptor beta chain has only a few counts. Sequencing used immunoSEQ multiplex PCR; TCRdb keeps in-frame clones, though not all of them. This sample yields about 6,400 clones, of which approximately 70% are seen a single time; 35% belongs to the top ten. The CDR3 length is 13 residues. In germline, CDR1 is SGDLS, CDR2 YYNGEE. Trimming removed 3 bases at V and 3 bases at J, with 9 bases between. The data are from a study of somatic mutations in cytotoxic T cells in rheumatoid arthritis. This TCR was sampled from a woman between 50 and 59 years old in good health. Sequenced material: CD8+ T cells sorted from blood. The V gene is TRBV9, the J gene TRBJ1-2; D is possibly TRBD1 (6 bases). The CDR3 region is CASSGRGYYGYTF. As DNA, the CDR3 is TGTGCCAGCAGCGGAAGGGGGTACTATGGCTACACCTTC. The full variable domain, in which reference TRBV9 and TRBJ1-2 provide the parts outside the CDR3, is DSGVTQTPKHLITATGQRVTLRCSPRSGDLSVYWYQQSLDQGLQFLIQYYNGEERAKGNILERFSAQQFPDLHSELNLSSLELGDSALYFCASSGRGYYGYTFGSGTRLTVV.